The 28 T cell receptor beta chains presented below share a single source sample, sequenced in a study of shared clonotypes between healthy human individuals. TCRdb's table, derived via immunoSEQ multiplex PCR, lists solely in-frame clones and lacks some. The table lists some 2.1 million clones, 90% to 95% of them singletons, with more than 0.1% in the top ten. The sample was naive CD4+ T cells sorted from blood. The subset is: CD45RA+ positively selected. The receptors stem from a man between 18 and 35 years old in good health.

In the case of this clone: Other DNA sequences in this sample translate to the same CDR3. V gene TRBV6-5 combines with J gene TRBJ1-6; D possibly corresponds to TRBD1 (6 bases). Germline-derived CDR1 and CDR2 are MNHEY and SVGAGI. V dropped 5 bases and J dropped 7 bases, with 12 bases sitting between them. The CDR3 is 14 amino acids. The CDR3 DNA reads as TGTGCCAGCAGTCGGACAGCGCCAAATTCACCCCTCCACTTT. This encodes CASSRTAPNSPLHF.

The sample holds a few counts of this clone. The CDR3 loop is CAWSVHPTGRLNTEAFF. CDR3 nucleotide sequence: TGTGCCTGGAGTGTCCACCCGACAGGGCGTCTGAACACTGAAGCTTTCTTT. The chain uses TRBV30 and TRBJ1-1; 7 bases match TRBD1. J was trimmed by 0 bases and V by 0 bases; bases with no gene match: 10. Germline values: CDR1 GTSNPN, CDR2 SVGIG (reference sequence). The CDR3 has 17 residues.

The V and J genes are TRBV2 and TRBJ1-1; unclear D gene. The germline V gene has CDR1 SNHLY and CDR2 FYNNEI. The germline V and J ends were trimmed by 7 bases and 3 bases, with 12 bases remaining between them. This CDR3 contains 13 residues. CDR3 in amino acids: CASNQYRDTEAFF. The CDR3 DNA follows: TGTGCCAGCAATCAGTATAGGGACACTGAAGCTTTCTTT.

The genes are TRBV10-3 and TRBJ2-3; D ambiguous. CDR3 size: 14 residues. The V end was cut by 2 bases, the J end by 4 bases, with 10 bases between. From germline, CDR1 is ENHRY and CDR2 SYGVKD. The CDR3 region is CAISERSSSDTQYF. DNA for the CDR3: TGTGCCATCAGTGAGAGGAGTTCTTCAGATACGCAGTATTTT.

Notes on this clone: Additional DNA sequences in this sample encode the identical CDR3. The chain couples TRBV2 to TRBJ2-1, with D unresolved. Trimming cost V 6 bases and J 7 bases, with 7 bases left between them. The CDR3 extends over 11 amino acids. The germline V gene encodes CDR1 SNHLY and CDR2 FYNNEI. CDR3 amino acids: CASSLLNEQFF. The DNA of the CDR3 is TGTGCCAGCAGCTTATTGAATGAGCAGTTCTTC.

The J gene is TRBJ1-5, the V gene TRBV7-2; D is possibly TRBD1 (5 bases). This CDR3 is 14 amino acids long. V was shortened by 6 bases and J by 4 bases, with 13 bases between the two germline ends. Per the germline V gene, CDR1 is SGHTA and CDR2 is FQGNSA. The CDR3 sequence: CASRGPGLNQPQHF. The CDR3 coding sequence is TGTGCCAGCAGGGGACCGGGGTTAAATCAGCCCCAGCATTTT.

This clone was seen a handful of times. This chain joins TRBV6-1 and TRBJ1-5; D is ambiguous. The V gene lost 5 bases and the J gene lost 3 bases, with 11 bases spanning the gap. Germline V gene lookup returns CDR1 MNHNS and CDR2 SASEGT. CDR3 length: 14 residues. In nucleotides, the CDR3 is TGTGCCAGCAGTCAGCGGGGATACAATCAGCCCCAGCATTTT. Translation gives CASSQRGYNQPQHF.

This clone was seen once. The chain recombines TRBV7-9 with TRBJ2-1; the match to TRBD1 covers 9 bases. CDR3 length equals 16 residues. Per the germline V gene, CDR1 is SEHNR and CDR2 is FQNEAQ (reference sequence). The ends lost 5 bases at V and 2 bases at J; junction bases unmatched: 7. CDR3 protein: CASSPRQGGTYNEQFF. The CDR3, as DNA: TGTGCCAGCAGCCCGCGACAGGGGGGGACCTACAATGAGCAGTTCTTC.

J is TRBJ2-7 and V is TRBV10-3, with D possibly being TRBD1 or TRBD2 (6 bases each). Trimming took 0 bases from V and 0 from J, leaving 12 bases between them. The V gene's germline CDR1 is ENHRY and CDR2 SYGVKD. The CDR3 spans 16 residues. CDR3 in amino acids: CAISESGAGSSYEQYF. Written as DNA, the CDR3 is TGTGCCATCAGTGAGTCGGGGGCGGGAAGCTCCTACGAGCAGTACTTC.

The rearrangement links TRBV11-3 to TRBJ2-7; no clear D gene. V was shortened by 4 bases and J by 5 bases, with 9 bases between the two germline ends. CDR1 SGHNT and CDR2 YENEEA come from the germline V gene. CDR3 length equals 12 residues. DNA of the CDR3: TGTGCCAGCAGCTCCCCAGTACACGAGCAGTACTTC. Translation: CASSSPVHEQYF.

The chain uses TRBV14 and TRBJ1-1; D gene unclear. This CDR3 has 15 amino acids. Trimming left V 7 bases short and J 3 bases short, with 18 bases between. Germline-derived CDR1 and CDR2 are SGHDN and FVKESK. The DNA of the CDR3 is TGTGCCAGCACCGAAACGGAGGGTTTTGACACTGAAGCTTTCTTT. Its translation: CASTETEGFDTEAFF.

V usage is TRBV11-2 and J usage is TRBJ2-7; TRBD2 aligns across 11 bases. Looked up from germline, CDR1 is SGHAT and CDR2 is FQNNGV. The CDR3 totals 15 residues. Trimming removed 1 base from V and 2 bases from J; junction bases left unmatched: 1. The CDR3 nucleotides are TGTGCCAGCAGCTTAGTAGCGGGAGGGACCTACGAGCAGTACTTC. It translates to CASSLVAGGTYEQYF.

This chain uses TRBV7-9 with TRBJ1-1, with 9 bases fitting TRBD1. This CDR3 is 13 amino acids long. The V segment lost 6 bases and the J segment 4 bases; nucleotides outside the gene matches: 3. Germline loops: CDR1 SEHNR, CDR2 FQNEAQ (reference sequence). CDR3 region: CASRTGGGTEAFF. For the CDR3, the DNA is TGTGCCAGCAGGACAGGGGGAGGCACTGAAGCTTTCTTT.

The rearrangement joins TRBV2 to TRBJ2-3; 11 bases line up with TRBD2. V lost 6 bases and J lost 5; bases outside the gene matches: 10. Germline V gives CDR1 SNHLY, CDR2 FYNNEI. The CDR3 extends over 16 amino acids. This chain's CDR3 is CASSGVAGGPIDTQYF. The DNA of the CDR3 is TGTGCCAGCAGCGGAGTAGCGGGGGGGCCAATAGATACGCAGTATTTT.

The V call is TRBV7-9, the J call TRBJ1-2; 7 bases are a match to TRBD1. The CDR3 has 14 amino acids. Germline lookup yields CDR1 SEHNR and CDR2 FQNEAQ (reference sequence). Trimming at V came to 3 bases and at J to 6 bases, leaving 7 bases not matched to a gene. The CDR3 is CASSFVQTGNGYTF. The CDR3 DNA reads as TGTGCCAGCAGCTTCGTCCAGACAGGGAATGGCTACACCTTC.

This chain joins TRBV7-9 and TRBJ2-7; D gene uncertain. V lost 5 bases and J 2 bases, leaving 7 bases between the germline ends. Germline assignment: CDR1 SEHNR and CDR2 FQNEAQ (reference sequence). The CDR3 is 12 residues long. The CDR3 DNA follows: TGTGCCAGCAGCCGGCACCCCTACGAGCAGTACTTC. Translated, it gives CASSRHPYEQYF.

The rearrangement uses TRBV29-1 and TRBJ2-3, with TRBD2 identical over 8 bases. CDR3 size: 14 residues. Germline lookup yields CDR1 SQVTM and CDR2 ANQGSEA. V lost 6 bases and J lost 2; bases outside the gene matches: 7. The CDR3 region is CSVGAGGVTDTQYF. CDR3 DNA: TGCAGCGTCGGGGCGGGAGGAGTCACAGATACGCAGTATTTT.

The genes are TRBV11-2 and TRBJ1-4, with D perhaps matching TRBD1 (5 bases). V lost 0 bases and J lost 8, with 19 bases in between. Germline CDR1 and CDR2: SGHAT and FQNNGV. The CDR3 contains 17 residues. CDR3 residues: CASSLDWRRGEGEKLFF. CDR3 nucleotides: TGTGCCAGCAGCTTAGATTGGAGGAGGGGAGAGGGGGAAAAACTGTTTTTT.

Worth noting for this clone: A much more abundant neighbour one base away suggests this may be a read error. The same CDR3 can be traced to other DNA sequences in this sample. The rearrangement uses TRBV28 and TRBJ2-7; D ambiguous. Germline CDR1 reads MDHEN; CDR2 reads SYDVKM. This CDR3 is 12 amino acids long. Deletions cut 6 bases from V and 0 bases from J, with 6 bases between. The CDR3 DNA is TGTGCCAGCAGGAGGAGCTCCTACGAGCAGTACTTC. Protein product: CASRRSSYEQYF.

The chain is built from TRBV9 and TRBJ1-5, with TRBD1 as a possible D gene (5 bases). The germline V and J ends were trimmed by 7 bases and 1 base, with 18 bases remaining between them. This CDR3 has 16 amino acids. Germline assignment: CDR1 SGDLS and CDR2 YYNGEE. This chain's CDR3 is CASPSQRGASNQPQHF. Here the CDR3 DNA reads TGTGCCAGCCCCAGTCAAAGGGGAGCCAGCAATCAGCCCCAGCATTTT.

The J gene is TRBJ1-6, the V gene TRBV15, with D possibly TRBD1 on 5 matching bases. Deletions cut 0 bases from V and 6 bases from J, with 12 bases between. Germline V gives CDR1 LNHNV, CDR2 YYDKDF (reference sequence). The CDR3 totals 16 residues. CDR3 sequence: CATSRDSRQFNSPLHF. CDR3 sequence (DNA): TGTGCCACCAGCAGAGACTCCAGACAGTTTAATTCACCCCTCCACTTT.

This clone showed up just once. The chain combines TRBV7-2 with TRBJ1-6; D ambiguous. V was cut by 5 bases and J by 0 bases, with 14 bases left in between. The V gene's germline CDR1 is SGHTA and CDR2 FQGNSA. There are 17 residues in the CDR3. CDR3 sequence reads: CASSPVVLSSYNSPLHF. The CDR3, as DNA: TGTGCCAGCAGCCCGGTTGTCCTGAGCTCCTATAATTCACCCCTCCACTTT.

A word on this clone: This clone may be a read error of a much larger clone one base away. CDR3 protein: CASSPQGTSAPPLHF. The DNA of the CDR3 is TGTGCCAGCAGCCCCCAGGGTACATCGGCTCCACCCCTCCACTTT. This sequence joins TRBV7-2 and TRBJ1-6; D possibly corresponds to TRBD1 (5 bases). Trimming shortened V by 5 bases and J by 11 bases, and 19 bases separated the two germline ends. The germline gives CDR1 SGHTA, CDR2 FQGNSA. The CDR3 loop spans 15 amino acids.

A word on this clone: Other DNA sequences of this sample code for an identical CDR3. The J gene is TRBJ1-3, the V gene TRBV4-1, with unresolved D. This CDR3 has 15 residues. With 4 bases removed from V and 4 bases from J, the gap between germline ends came to 14 bases. Germline-derived CDR1 and CDR2 are MGHRA and YSYEKL. The CDR3, as DNA: TGCGCCAGCAGCCTGGGTCAGATTAGCGGAAACACCATATATTTT. Residues: CASSLGQISGNTIYF.

V usage is TRBV5-1 and J usage is TRBJ1-2, with 7 bases matching TRBD1. This CDR3 has 18 residues. Germline V gives CDR1 SGHRS, CDR2 YFSETQ. J lost 4 bases, V lost 6 bases, and 21 bases had no gene match. Here the CDR3 reads CASTASTGDVSLFYGYTF. The DNA for the CDR3 is TGCGCCAGCACCGCGTCAACAGGGGACGTGTCTCTTTTCTATGGCTACACCTTC. Looking up the rest from reference TRBV5-1 and TRBJ1-2 gives the full variable domain: KAGVTQTPRYLIKTRGQQVTLSCSPISGHRSVSWYQQTPGQGLQFLFEYFSETQRNKGNFPGRFSGRQFSNSRSEMNVSTLELGDSALYLCASTASTGDVSLFYGYTFGSGTRLTVV.

The rearrangement links TRBV6-1 to TRBJ2-5; 8 nucleotides line up with TRBD2. The trim removed 7 bases at V and 4 bases at J, leaving 5 bases unmatched. Germline-derived CDR1 and CDR2 are MNHNS and SASEGT. This CDR3 contains 13 residues. The CDR3 coding sequence is TGTGCCAGCACCGGGAGGGCAGGAGAGACCCAGTACTTC. Its translation is CASTGRAGETQYF.

The chain joins TRBV6-1 to TRBJ1-1; 7 nucleotides line up with TRBD1. Trimming cost V 4 bases and J 7 bases; bases outside gene matches: 0. The V gene's germline CDR1 is MNHNS and CDR2 SASEGT. There are 11 residues in the CDR3. In DNA, the CDR3 is TGTGCCAGCAGTGGGACAGGTGAAGCTTTCTTT. This encodes CASSGTGEAFF.

The rearrangement joins TRBV12-1 to TRBJ2-3; the table calls TRBD2, which could not be checked here. TRBV12-1 is deemed a pseudogene. The CDR3 is 16 amino acids. The CDR3 sequence: CASSPRSGRSTDTQYF. DNA of the CDR3: TGTGCCAGCAGCCCGAGAAGCGGGAGAAGCACAGATACGCAGTATTTT.